This TCR beta chain was identified during a study of human T cells and chemical hapten exposure. Germline V CDR1 and CDR2: SNHLY, FYNNEI. Trimming pared 7 bases from V and 2 bases from J, leaving 13 bases between. The CDR3 is 14 amino acids. TCRdb redid the calling of the RACE reads with MiXCR, one entry per CDR3 protein. The data hold about 360,000 distinct CDR3 sequences, with around 7% observed a single time. The time point is: patch test 1, 2 weeks after DPC sensitization. Treatment in this sample: therapeutic diphenylcyclopropenone sensitization with weekly scalp DPC. The V gene is TRBV2, the J gene TRBJ2-3; D possibly corresponds to TRBD2 (6 bases). This clonotype originated in a woman in her late teens or twenties with alopecia areata. Some clones in this sample may be carry-over from other donors' samples. The sample here was whole blood, taken in connection with sensitization to the hapten diphenylcyclopropenone (DPC). The CDR3 DNA follows: TGTGCCAGCAATTACGGAGGGGACACAGATACGCAGTATTTT. This encodes CASNYGGDTDTQYF.